The 21 T cell receptor beta chains listed next were all sequenced from one sample in a study of type 1 and type 2 diabetes patients. Genomic DNA was the PCR template. The TCR beta CDR3 region was amplified using 30 forward and 13 reverse primers. TCRdb used MiXCR to reprocess the multiplex PCR reads, holding one entry per CDR3 protein. Among around 300,000 distinct CDR3 sequences listed, 40% to 50% were seen once. The sequenced sample consisted of peripheral blood mononuclear cells (PBMCs). All receptors come from a man between 18 and 29 years old with type 2 diabetes.

The chain employs TRBV29-1 and TRBJ2-7; perhaps TRBD1 as D (5 bases). V was pared by 3 bases and J by 2 bases, with 17 bases between. Per the germline V gene, CDR1 is SQVTM and CDR2 is ANQGSEA. The CDR3 has 15 residues. CDR3 sequence reads: CSVEAEKGDPYEQYF. In DNA, the CDR3 is TGCAGCGTTGAGGCGGAAAAAGGGGATCCCTACGAGCAGTACTTC.

The chain recombines TRBV4-1 with TRBJ2-5; TRBD2 matches at 12 bases. Trimming at V came to 0 bases and at J to 5 bases, leaving 4 bases not matched to a gene. CDR1 MGHRA and CDR2 YSYEKL come from the germline V gene. This CDR3 contains 16 residues. CDR3 region: CASSQEILAGGETQYF. CDR3 in DNA: TGCGCCAGCAGCCAAGAAATCCTAGCGGGAGGGGAGACCCAGTACTTC.

This clonotype was seen only a few times. This chain links TRBV6-1 with TRBJ2-3; a possible D gene is TRBD1 (5 bases). V gave up 5 bases and J gave up 4 bases, with 13 bases separating them. The CDR3 runs 14 residues. The germline V gene encodes CDR1 MNHNS and CDR2 SASEGT. As DNA, the CDR3 is TGTGCCAGCAGTTTCCCTCTAGGGGCAGATACGCAGTATTTT. Encoded protein: CASSFPLGADTQYF.

This clonotype was recorded many times. The chain combines TRBV15 with TRBJ2-2; D possibly corresponds to TRBD2 (5 bases). V lost 0 bases to trimming and J lost 3 bases, with 11 bases between them. This CDR3 comprises 16 residues. Per the germline V gene, CDR1 is LNHNV and CDR2 is YYDKDF (reference sequence). DNA for the CDR3: TGTGCCACCAGCAGAGAGCGGGCCCTCGACACCGGGGAGCTGTTTTTT. Translation: CATSRERALDTGELFF. The full variable domain, with the rest looked up from reference TRBV15 and TRBJ2-2, is DAMVIQNPRYQVTQFGKPVTLSCSQTLNHNVMYWYQQKSSQAPKLLFHYYDKDFNNEADTPDNFQSRRPNTSFCFLDIRSPGLGDTAMYLCATSRERALDTGELFFGEGSRLTVL.

This chain links TRBV28 with TRBJ2-5, with D possibly TRBD1 on 6 matching bases. CDR1 is MDHEN and CDR2 is SYDVKM in the germline V gene. There are 17 residues in the CDR3. V lost 6 bases, J lost 5 bases, and 25 bases lay in between. The CDR3 protein is CASRDFNRVDVAETQYF. CDR3 DNA: TGTGCCAGCAGAGATTTCAACAGGGTGGACGTCGCGGAGACCCAGTACTTC.

This chain's CDR3 is CASSFDSYNEKLFF. The CDR3 nucleotides read TGTGCCAGCAGCTTCGACAGCTACAATGAAAAACTGTTTTTT. The chain links TRBV4-2 to TRBJ1-4; perhaps TRBD1 as D (5 bases). The CDR3 loop spans 14 amino acids. Germline V gene data show CDR1 as LGHNA and CDR2 as YNFKEQ. V lost 5 bases and J lost 5, with 12 bases in between.

This sequence joins TRBV20-1 and TRBJ2-7, with 8 bases matching TRBD1. CDR1 DFQATT and CDR2 SNEGSKA come from the germline V gene (reference sequence). CDR3 length: 12 residues. Germline trimming cut 6 bases from V and 4 bases from J; bases unmatched to any gene: 5. The CDR3 loop is CSARTGIYEQYF. As DNA, the CDR3 is TGCAGTGCGAGGACAGGGATATACGAGCAGTACTTC.

This clonotype was counted a few times. The chain uses TRBV30 and TRBJ2-5; TRBD1 or TRBD2 may be the D gene (5 bases each). This CDR3 contains 14 residues. Germline V lookup: CDR1 GTSNPN, CDR2 SVGIG (reference sequence). Trimming shortened V by 0 bases and J by 1 base, and 9 bases separated the two germline ends. This CDR3 reads CAWSVRGPQETQYF. In DNA, the CDR3 is TGTGCCTGGAGTGTACGGGGCCCCCAAGAGACCCAGTACTTC. The whole variable domain, filled in from reference TRBV30 and TRBJ2-5, reads SQTIHQWPATLVQPVGSPLSLECTVEGTSNPNLYWYRQAAGRGLQLLFYSVGIGQISSEVPQNLSASRPQDRQFILSSKKLLLSDSGFYLCAWSVRGPQETQYFGPGTRLLVL.

This chain links TRBV19 with TRBJ1-2; TRBD1 matches 7 bases. CDR1 is LNHDA and CDR2 is SQIVND in the germline V gene (reference sequence). CDR3 length: 13 residues. The V gene end was trimmed by 7 bases and the J gene end by 5 bases; junction bases not matched to a gene: 7. CDR3 coding DNA: TGTGCCAGTATGTCCCAACAGGGGTATGGCTACACCTTC. This gives the protein CASMSQQGYGYTF. The whole variable domain, remainder taken from reference TRBV19 and TRBJ1-2, is DGGITQSPKYLFRKEGQNVTLSCEQNLNHDAMYWYRQDPGQGLRLIYYSQIVNDFQKGDIAEGYSVSREKKESFPLTVTSAQKNPTAFYLCASMSQQGYGYTFGSGTRLTVV.

The chain has TRBV27 and TRBJ2-3; the D is unclear. Looked up from germline, CDR1 is MNHEY and CDR2 is SMNVEV (reference sequence). Trimming removed 11 bases at V and 4 bases at J, with 13 bases between. This CDR3 is 12 amino acids long. The DNA for the CDR3 is TGTGCCGTCGGCGGCTGGTCAGATACGCAGTATTTT. Translated: CAVGGWSDTQYF.

With respect to this clonotype: Being one base from a much bigger clone, this may be a read error. Given the absence of the conserved phenylalanine or tryptophan at the CDR3 end, a read error is likely. The V and J genes are TRBV7-9 and TRBJ1-1, with 7 bases lining up with TRBD1. Germline V CDR1 and CDR2: SEHNR, FQNEAQ (reference sequence). Trimming removed 9 bases from V and 9 bases from J; junction bases left unmatched: 4. CDR3 length: 10 residues. The CDR3 loop reads CASQTGKAFS. The CDR3 DNA reads as TGTGCCAGTCAGACAGGGAAAGCTTTCTCT.

This clonotype was seen repeatedly, ten times or more. In nucleotides, the CDR3 is TGTGCCAGCAGTGAATCGGTAACAGGGGCGGCTTCACCCCTCCACTTT. It translates to CASSESVTGAASPLHF. The genes are TRBV25-1 and TRBJ1-6; TRBD1 aligns across 7 bases. Germline CDR1 is MGHDK and CDR2 is SYGVNS. V dropped 1 base and J dropped 9; count of bases not matched to a gene: 9. CDR3 length: 16 residues.

This chain connects TRBV10-3 to TRBJ2-3, with D tentatively TRBD1 (6 bases). Trimming pared 8 bases from V and 5 bases from J, leaving 17 bases between. The CDR3 length is 14 residues. Looked up from germline, CDR1 is ENHRY and CDR2 is SYGVKD. DNA of the CDR3: TGTGCCATCGGGGACCAGGGGCAGGGAGATACGCAGTATTTT. Its protein product is CAIGDQGQGDTQYF.

The J gene is TRBJ2-7, the V gene TRBV19; TRBD1 might be the D (7 bases). Germline CDR1 reads LNHDA; CDR2 reads SQIVND (reference sequence). The CDR3 is 11 amino acids. With 9 bases removed from V and 5 bases from J, the gap between germline ends came to 11 bases. As DNA, the CDR3 is TGTGCCAGCCGGGGGACAGACGAGCAGTACTTC. Translated, it gives CASRGTDEQYF.

V is TRBV28 and J is TRBJ2-3, with TRBD2 as a possible D gene (5 bases). This CDR3 contains 10 residues. Deletions cut 5 bases from V and 8 bases from J, with 5 bases between. Germline V lookup: CDR1 MDHEN, CDR2 SYDVKM. In DNA form, the CDR3 reads TGTGCCAGCAGTCGGGGTACGCAGTATTTT. Translated: CASSRGTQYF.

This rearrangement joins TRBV20-1 to TRBJ1-1; D is unclear. The CDR3 totals 13 residues. V shed 3 bases and J shed 1 base, with 9 bases lying between them. Germline assignment: CDR1 DFQATT and CDR2 SNEGSKA (reference sequence). In nucleotides, the CDR3 is TGCAGTGCTAGGGCCAGCGGGAACACTGAAGCTTTCTTT. Its protein is CSARASGNTEAFF.

The table lists this clonotype with a few counts. The chain is built from TRBV6-5 and TRBJ2-5; D ambiguous. Looked up from germline, CDR1 is MNHEY and CDR2 is SVGAGI. The CDR3 runs to 12 residues. The V and J ends lost 10 bases and 5 bases respectively, with 14 bases between them. The DNA for the CDR3 is TGTGCCACCGGCGCGCGGCCTGAGACCCAGTACTTC. Translating gives CATGARPETQYF.

This rearrangement joins TRBV7-4 to TRBJ2-2; TRBD1 matches at 11 bases. V shed 6 bases and J 6 bases; nucleotides not matched to a gene: 12. CDR3 length: 17 amino acids. Germline CDR1 and CDR2: SGHVT and SQSDAQ. CDR3 DNA: TGTGCCAGCAGTACCCTAGCCGGGACAGGGGGGTCCGGGGAGCTGTTTTTT. This encodes CASSTLAGTGGSGELFF.

The chain links TRBV19 to TRBJ1-1; D unresolved. This CDR3 comprises 12 residues. Trimming removed 6 bases at V and 6 bases at J, with 11 bases between. Germline loops: CDR1 LNHDA, CDR2 SQIVND (reference sequence). This CDR3 is CASSTYGSEAFF. CDR3 DNA: TGTGCCAGTAGCACCTATGGGTCTGAAGCTTTCTTT. The variable domain in full, with the rest retrieved from reference TRBV19 and TRBJ1-1, is DGGITQSPKYLFRKEGQNVTLSCEQNLNHDAMYWYRQDPGQGLRLIYYSQIVNDFQKGDIAEGYSVSREKKESFPLTVTSAQKNPTAFYLCASSTYGSEAFFGQGTRLTVV.

This chain connects TRBV19 to TRBJ1-1; D is possibly TRBD1 (5 bases). V lost 6 bases, J lost 0 bases, and 14 bases lay in between. The CDR3 sequence is 15 residues long. Germline V gives CDR1 LNHDA, CDR2 SQIVND (reference sequence). The chain's CDR3 is CASSDTDRLNTEAFF. The CDR3 DNA follows: TGTGCCAGTAGCGATACTGACAGATTGAACACTGAAGCTTTCTTT. Using reference TRBV19 and TRBJ1-1 for the parts outside the CDR3, the full variable domain is DGGITQSPKYLFRKEGQNVTLSCEQNLNHDAMYWYRQDPGQGLRLIYYSQIVNDFQKGDIAEGYSVSREKKESFPLTVTSAQKNPTAFYLCASSDTDRLNTEAFFGQGTRLTVV.

This clonotype was found a few times. The chain links TRBV19 to TRBJ2-1; no firm D call. V was clipped by 6 bases and J by 8 bases, with 17 bases between them. The CDR3 consists of 14 residues. The germline gives CDR1 LNHDA, CDR2 SQIVND (reference sequence). CDR3 nucleotide sequence: TGTGCCAGTAGACAAAATAGGTTTTGGGATGAGCAGTTCTTC. It translates to CASRQNRFWDEQFF.